Below are 11 T cell receptor beta chains sequenced from a single sample in a study of type 1 regulatory T cells. TCRdb re-derived calls from the reads in MiXCR, one entry per CDR3 protein. The sample carries 20,000 or so distinct CDR3 sequences, roughly 45% recorded once. These receptors' antigens are unknown. The source material was cultured T cells, either the whole culture or a sorted T cell fraction (not recorded which). The receptor set was obtained from a human donor in good health.

V and J are TRBV9 and TRBJ2-3; 9 bases align to TRBD1. Germline CDR1 reads SGDLS; CDR2 reads YYNGEE. The CDR3 is 16 residues long. J was trimmed by 2 bases and V by 2 bases; bases with no gene match: 6. This CDR3 is CASSVGQGLPTDTQYF. The CDR3 DNA follows: TGTGCCAGCAGCGTCGGACAGGGGCTACCCACAGATACGCAGTATTTT.

This clonotype counts as medium-sized (0.01 to 0.1%). The chain uses TRBV7-9 and TRBJ2-1, with D possibly TRBD1 on 6 matching bases. The CDR3 spans 13 residues. The V end was cut by 5 bases, the J end by 7 bases, with 12 bases between. Per the germline V gene, CDR1 is SEHNR and CDR2 is FQNEAQ (reference sequence). The CDR3 loop is CASSTWTANEQFF. Written as DNA, the CDR3 is TGTGCCAGCAGCACCTGGACAGCTAATGAGCAGTTCTTC.

The sample holds a few counts of this clonotype. The V call is TRBV11-3, the J call TRBJ1-1; D is uncertain. The length of the CDR3 is 14 residues. The V gene lost 2 bases and the J gene lost 1 base, with 8 bases spanning the gap. Germline-derived CDR1 and CDR2 are SGHNT and YENEEA. CDR3 sequence: CASSLKVSNTEAFF. CDR3 coding DNA: TGTGCCAGCAGCTTAAAGGTGTCGAACACTGAAGCTTTCTTT. The full variable domain, completed using reference TRBV11-3 and TRBJ1-1, is EAGVVQSPRYKIIEKKQPVAFWCNPISGHNTLYWYLQNLGQGPELLIRYENEEAVDDSQLPKDRFSAERLKGVDSTLKIQPAELGDSAVYLCASSLKVSNTEAFFGQGTRLTVV.

V is TRBV6-1 and J is TRBJ2-7; the D gene is possibly TRBD2 (5 bases). Germline CDR1 and CDR2: MNHNS and SASEGT. The CDR3 length is 15 residues. V gave up 4 bases and J gave up 0 bases, with 13 bases separating them. The CDR3 reads CASSVVVGSSYEQYF. The DNA for the CDR3 is TGTGCCAGCAGTGTCGTCGTGGGGAGCTCCTACGAGCAGTACTTC.

On this clonotype itself: This may be a read error: a much more frequent sequence differs by one nucleotide. The conserved phenylalanine or tryptophan normally closing the CDR3 is absent here, so this likely arose from a read error. V usage is TRBV3-1 and J usage is TRBJ1-1; D ambiguous. The CDR3 has 14 residues. Germline loops: CDR1 LGHDT, CDR2 YNNKEL (reference sequence). V was cut by 3 bases and J by 6 bases, with 14 bases left in between. As DNA, the CDR3 is TGTGCCAGCAGCCAGCCGGGTGGGAGTGCTGAAGCTTTCCTT. Protein sequence: CASSQPGGSAEAFL.

With regard to this clonotype: The conserved phenylalanine or tryptophan normally closing the CDR3 is absent here, so this likely arose from a read error. This chain links TRBV12-3 or TRBV12-4 with TRBJ2-4, with D hard to call. V lost 5 bases and J lost 0, with 11 bases in between. This CDR3 comprises 15 residues. The CDR3 DNA reads TGTGCCAGCAGTCCGCAGTTTCTAGCCAAAAACATTCAGTACATC. Its translation: CASSPQFLAKNIQYI.

The rearrangement links TRBV10-3 to TRBJ2-2, with D unresolved. CDR1 ENHRY and CDR2 SYGVKD come from the germline V gene. Trimming took 2 bases from V and 4 from J, leaving 8 bases between them. The CDR3 runs to 14 residues. The CDR3 sequence: CAISESRSTGELFF. CDR3 DNA sequence: TGTGCCATCAGTGAGAGTAGGTCCACCGGGGAGCTGTTTTTT.

This clonotype was detected only a few times. The chain carries TRBV20-1 and TRBJ2-5; no clear D gene. Trimming pared 5 bases from V and 4 bases from J, leaving 5 bases between. This CDR3 comprises 10 residues. Germline loops: CDR1 DFQATT, CDR2 SNEGSKA (reference sequence). CDR3 DNA: TGCAGTGCTCTTGGAGAGACCCAGTACTTC. Amino acid sequence: CSALGETQYF.

The chain uses TRBV18 and TRBJ1-2, with 9 positions matching TRBD1. CDR1 is KGHSH and CDR2 is LQKENI in the germline V gene. V was clipped by 2 bases and J by 7 bases; unmatched bases: 14. The CDR3 runs 17 residues. CDR3 amino acids: CASSPSARDRVFGGYTF. Here the CDR3 DNA reads TGTGCCAGCTCACCAAGCGCCCGGGACAGGGTTTTCGGTGGCTACACCTTC.

This clonotype appeared a single time. The V call is TRBV11-2, the J call TRBJ2-3; D remains ambiguous. This CDR3 region has 14 residues. In germline, CDR1 is SGHAT, CDR2 FQNNGV. V was clipped by 2 bases and J by 4 bases, with 10 bases between them. This CDR3 reads CASSLYPGSDTQYF. The CDR3 nucleotides are TGTGCCAGCAGCTTATACCCTGGCTCAGATACGCAGTATTTT.

This clonotype was observed a handful of times. The chain uses TRBV6-6 and TRBJ1-2; 7 nucleotides line up with TRBD1. The CDR3 is made up of 18 amino acids. V was pared by 2 bases and J by 4 bases, with 16 bases of the junction left unmatched. Germline CDR1 is MNHNY and CDR2 is SVGAGI (reference sequence). This CDR3 is CASSYRSGQIVGGYGYTF. In DNA form, the CDR3 reads TGTGCCAGCAGTTACCGGTCGGGACAGATCGTGGGGGGCTATGGCTACACCTTC.